A selection of T cell receptor beta chains follows, all from one sample in a study of beta chain features in type 1 diabetes. Repertoires were generated with immunoSEQ multiplex PCR, while TCRdb's copy carries only in-frame clones and drops some. The table records about 640,000 clones, 9.5% to 15% of them present only once. The source material was naive CD4+ T cells from blood. These receptors were collected from a young man with type 1 diabetes. Each CDR3 is given with its conserved first and last residue.

TRBJ2-1,TRBV11-1,CASSLGSRSSYNEQFF
TRBJ2-2,TRBV18,CASSPDLGGELFF
TRBJ1-2,TRBV27,CASSPTGDYYGYTF
TRBJ2-5,TRBV30,CAWSETGDQETQYF
NA,TRBV4-2,CASSQDLRGPYEQYF
TRBJ2-1,TRBV29-1,CSVEDRESYNEQFF
TRBJ2-5,TRBV4-3,CASSQDNGPETQYF
TRBJ2-3,TRBV5-4,CASSPQQGGTDTQYF
TRBJ1-2,TRBV7-9,CASSSTGRINGYTF
TRBJ1-2,TRBV19,CASSRTGNYGYTF
TRBJ2-5,TRBV11-3,CASSSGQGGAMGETQYF
TRBJ2-3,TRBV11-2,CASSLGSGGTDTQYF
TRBJ1-4,TRBV30,CAWSQGQGAANEKLFF
TRBJ2-6,TRBV30,CAWSVRTGVTGANVLTF
TRBJ1-4,TRBV11-2,CASSLDQWSREKLFF
TRBJ2-5,TRBV30,CAWSLSQETQYF
TRBJ2-5,TRBV5-6,CASSLKQLAGGETQYF
TRBJ2-3,TRBV7-9,CASSFREDTQYF
TRBJ2-2,TRBV5-4,CASTQRPGQGRSTGELFF
TRBJ2-7,TRBV19,CASSLSRSSYEQYF
TRBJ2-5,TRBV6-5,CASSYSLAGGETQYF
TRBJ2-3,TRBV28,CASTPSQGATDTQYF
TRBJ2-1,TRBV30,CAWSVKRGTSPNEQFF
TRBJ2-7,TRBV7-2,CASSFGTGASYEQYF
TRBJ2-7,TRBV21-1,CASSKNQIPNF
TRBJ1-6,TRBV2,CASSVLDSAGNSPLHF
TRBJ2-1,TRBV9,CASTTPSGGATEQFF
TRBJ2-1,TRBV29-1,CSVRTSGGTNNEQFF
TRBJ1-1,TRBV13,CASRERDTGILNTEAFF
TRBJ2-1,TRBV13,CASSKVTAGTSGSNEQFF
TRBJ1-2,TRBV7-9,CASSRSANYGYTF
TRBJ2-3,TRBV7-9,CASSHRFRTSTDTQYF
TRBJ1-6,TRBV7-2,CASSLGGGAVNSPLHF
TRBJ1-2,TRBV15,CATSRRGGHYGYTF
TRBJ2-3,TRBV29-1,CSVITSGGLTDTQYF
TRBJ2-4,TRBV28,CASSKPLFGGYF
TRBJ1-5,TRBV28,CASRHWDPESQHF
TRBJ2-7,TRBV7-2,CASRPDSRQVWYEQYF
TRBJ2-1,TRBV6-5,CASSTQGQRVNEQFF
TRBJ2-2,TRBV19,CASSRDRFTGELFF
TRBJ2-3,TRBV10-3,CAIRQGAQSTDTQYF
TRBJ2-2,TRBV6-4,CASSFDGTGELFF
TRBJ2-7,TRBV5-6,CASTERWDRDYEQYF
TRBJ1-2,TRBV7-2,CASSSLGLYRGYTF
TRBJ1-4,TRBV5-1,CASSPGTGINEKLFF
TRBJ2-1,TRBV11-2,CASSLSGGSFDEQFF